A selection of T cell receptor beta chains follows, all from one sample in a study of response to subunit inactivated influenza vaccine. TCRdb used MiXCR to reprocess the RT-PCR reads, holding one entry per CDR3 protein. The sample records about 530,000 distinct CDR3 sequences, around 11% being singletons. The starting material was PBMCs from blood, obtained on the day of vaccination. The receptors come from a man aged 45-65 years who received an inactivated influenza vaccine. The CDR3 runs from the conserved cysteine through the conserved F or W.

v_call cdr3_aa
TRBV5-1 CASSLDRVANTGELFF
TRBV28 CASRSPGDRGTGELFF
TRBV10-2 CASSPPSGERPGYTF
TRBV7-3 CASSTRTDTDTQYF
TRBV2 CASTPDRGYEQYF
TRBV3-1 CASSPKAGGPLNEQFF
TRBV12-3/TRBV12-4 CASSLAEGHTQETQYF
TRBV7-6 CASSLYYLWGSGGDNEQFF
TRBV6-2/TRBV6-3 CASSYSFAFYEQYF
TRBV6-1 CASITTANTEAFF
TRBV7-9 CASSRPGIWEQYF
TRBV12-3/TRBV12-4 CASSSPSGGRADTQYF
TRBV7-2 CASSPKVPHEQYF
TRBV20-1 CSARGGTTSTDTQYF
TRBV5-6 CASSPTGSYEQYF
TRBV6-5 CASRTGTTIYF
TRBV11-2 CASSTRGDRGRRGGKDTQYF
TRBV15 CATSRRNRDRVFPDTQYF
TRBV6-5 CASSLNSGRRSEQYF
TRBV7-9 CASSSSRDRGTNEKLFF
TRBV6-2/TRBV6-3 CASNSGGRPSYEQYF
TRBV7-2 CASSLVGQDRGPGELFF
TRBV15 CATSRVRTGEGDTQYF
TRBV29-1 CSVLSFTDTQYF
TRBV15 CATSSRDRGIDTQYF
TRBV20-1 CSARGTSGGNEQFF
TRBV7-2 CASSKSGSYEQYF
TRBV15 CATSRRGQGLNEQYF
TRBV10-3 CAISESTRPDTQYF
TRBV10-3 CAIGRWEQYF
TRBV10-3 CAISEQGAGVSPLHF